This T cell receptor delta chain was found in a study of fetal and pediatric gammadelta thymocytes (dated by TCRdb to the early 2020s). Turning to the overall study: The bulk gammadelta thymocyte repertoires combined previously published and newly generated, unpublished data and were used to strengthen a single-cell study of gammadelta thymocyte development. The bulk gammadelta thymocyte repertoire set covered 10 or so subjects in total, 3 fetal thymus donors and 7 pediatric thymus donors. The bulk gammadelta thymocyte repertoires combined unpublished data with previously published data (refs 27,28). To increase subject numbers and strengthen the CDR3 publicity analysis, bulk TCR repertoire data were added.

Instrument on record: Illumina MiSeq. The paper's processing steps were these. For publicity analysis, the Vgamma9Vdelta2 and nonVgamma9Vdelta2 bulk CDR3 files of each subject were merged into one combined repertoire per subject. CDR3 publicity was scored from 0 to 19 by checking each amino acid sequence across 9 single-cell datasets and 10 bulk repertoires, using base R and dplyr. With CATT, TCRdb called clones again from the public reads; duplicate DNA rows were later joined. The V and J calls follow TCRdb's processing rather than the paper's. The sample yields roughly 2,000 delta-chain clones; roughly 25% were counted once. The top ten constitute around 4.4% of the sample. As encoded in the germline V gene, CDR1 is TSWWSYY while CDR2 is QGS. From V the trimming removes 4 bases and from J it removes 2 bases, while the gene matches leave 25 bases of the junction unaccounted for. Including the terminal cysteine and phenylalanine, the CDR3 comprises 23 residues. Here the CDR3 DNA is all that survives: 69 bases in frame from base 1.

A few counts support this clone. Its antigen is still unknown. No base-level quality is on record; no much larger clone is a single base apart. For staining, thymocytes received Zombie NIR viability dye along with antibodies against CD3 (UCHT1), TCRgammadelta (11F2), TCRVgamma9 (IMMU360) and TCRVdelta2 (IMMU389). Bulk TRD and TRG CDR3 repertoires were produced separately from sorted Vgamma9Vdelta2 and nonVgamma9Vdelta2 gammadelta thymocytes taken from human fetal and pediatric thymuses. Pediatric thymus tissue was collected in Belgium from children having cardiac surgery. The ages of the pediatric thymus donors in the study ranged between 1 and 11 years. Thymic cell suspensions were prepared from fetal and post-natal thymuses as described previously. NonVgamma9Vdelta2 thymocytes were sorted as CD3+ gammadeltaTCR+ cells lacking the Vgamma9+Vdelta2+ phenotype. A FACS Aria III cell sorter (BD Biosciences) was used for cell sorting.

Results the study describes overall, beyond this receptor: Compared with post-natal repertoires, fetal gammadelta thymocyte repertoires were previously reported to be enriched for TRDV2, TRGV8 and TRGV9 usage, low N additions and public CDR3s.

The sequence joins TRDV1 to TRDJ1; 13 central bases correspond to TRDD3. The sequencing sample was made of non-Vgamma9Vdelta2 gamma-delta T cells from the thymus. Read against the paper, the sample's cell subset or site label means: CD3+gammadeltaTCR+ thymocytes not co-expressing Vgamma9 and Vdelta2. The sequence was obtained from a child who underwent cardiac surgery and was recorded as healthy. The DNA sequence is TGTGCTCTTGGGGCCCGTTGGATCCGTGGTCCCCAACTGGGGGATACGGGGACCGATAAACTCATCTTT. It encodes CALGARWIRGPQLGDTGTDKLIF.